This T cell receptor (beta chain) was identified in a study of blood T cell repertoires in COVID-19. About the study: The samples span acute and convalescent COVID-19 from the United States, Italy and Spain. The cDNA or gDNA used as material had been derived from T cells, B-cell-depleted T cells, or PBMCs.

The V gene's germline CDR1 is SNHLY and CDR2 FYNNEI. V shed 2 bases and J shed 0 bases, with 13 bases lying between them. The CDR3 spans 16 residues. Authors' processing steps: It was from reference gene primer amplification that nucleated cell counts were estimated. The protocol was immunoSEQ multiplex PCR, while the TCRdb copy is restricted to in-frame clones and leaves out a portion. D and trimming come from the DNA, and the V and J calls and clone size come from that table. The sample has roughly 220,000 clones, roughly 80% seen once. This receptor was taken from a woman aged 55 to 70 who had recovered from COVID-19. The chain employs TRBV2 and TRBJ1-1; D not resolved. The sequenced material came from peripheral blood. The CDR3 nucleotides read TGTGCCAGCAGTGAACGGGAGGGCTGGGTGAACACTGAAGCTTTCTTT. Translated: CASSEREGWVNTEAFF.